The clone carrying this T cell receptor beta chain was picked up a small number of times. Its antigen is not known. The record originates from a study of identical twins. Points from the study as a whole: There was an excess of low generation probability in the out-of-frame alpha sequences that twins shared.

Carrying unique molecular identifiers, the cDNA also gained a universal primer site through template switching. Using its own MiXCR run on the 5' RACE reads, TCRdb lists one record per CDR3 protein. Here the sample spans around 250,000 distinct CDR3 sequences, around 8% being singletons. The V end was cut by 6 bases, the J end by 5 bases, with 16 bases between. CDR1 and CDR2 from the germline V gene are LNHDA and SQIVND (reference sequence). The CDR3 covers 14 residues. A further study also used this sample, focusing on yellow fever vaccine responses in identical twins.

This TCR was sampled from a young woman in good health. The sample consisted of CD8+ T cells sorted from blood. The V gene is TRBV19, the J gene TRBJ1-2; tentatively, D is TRBD1 (6 bases). The chain's CDR3 is CASRIPGARYGYTF. As DNA, the CDR3 is TGTGCCAGTAGAATCCCAGGGGCAAGGTATGGCTACACCTTC.